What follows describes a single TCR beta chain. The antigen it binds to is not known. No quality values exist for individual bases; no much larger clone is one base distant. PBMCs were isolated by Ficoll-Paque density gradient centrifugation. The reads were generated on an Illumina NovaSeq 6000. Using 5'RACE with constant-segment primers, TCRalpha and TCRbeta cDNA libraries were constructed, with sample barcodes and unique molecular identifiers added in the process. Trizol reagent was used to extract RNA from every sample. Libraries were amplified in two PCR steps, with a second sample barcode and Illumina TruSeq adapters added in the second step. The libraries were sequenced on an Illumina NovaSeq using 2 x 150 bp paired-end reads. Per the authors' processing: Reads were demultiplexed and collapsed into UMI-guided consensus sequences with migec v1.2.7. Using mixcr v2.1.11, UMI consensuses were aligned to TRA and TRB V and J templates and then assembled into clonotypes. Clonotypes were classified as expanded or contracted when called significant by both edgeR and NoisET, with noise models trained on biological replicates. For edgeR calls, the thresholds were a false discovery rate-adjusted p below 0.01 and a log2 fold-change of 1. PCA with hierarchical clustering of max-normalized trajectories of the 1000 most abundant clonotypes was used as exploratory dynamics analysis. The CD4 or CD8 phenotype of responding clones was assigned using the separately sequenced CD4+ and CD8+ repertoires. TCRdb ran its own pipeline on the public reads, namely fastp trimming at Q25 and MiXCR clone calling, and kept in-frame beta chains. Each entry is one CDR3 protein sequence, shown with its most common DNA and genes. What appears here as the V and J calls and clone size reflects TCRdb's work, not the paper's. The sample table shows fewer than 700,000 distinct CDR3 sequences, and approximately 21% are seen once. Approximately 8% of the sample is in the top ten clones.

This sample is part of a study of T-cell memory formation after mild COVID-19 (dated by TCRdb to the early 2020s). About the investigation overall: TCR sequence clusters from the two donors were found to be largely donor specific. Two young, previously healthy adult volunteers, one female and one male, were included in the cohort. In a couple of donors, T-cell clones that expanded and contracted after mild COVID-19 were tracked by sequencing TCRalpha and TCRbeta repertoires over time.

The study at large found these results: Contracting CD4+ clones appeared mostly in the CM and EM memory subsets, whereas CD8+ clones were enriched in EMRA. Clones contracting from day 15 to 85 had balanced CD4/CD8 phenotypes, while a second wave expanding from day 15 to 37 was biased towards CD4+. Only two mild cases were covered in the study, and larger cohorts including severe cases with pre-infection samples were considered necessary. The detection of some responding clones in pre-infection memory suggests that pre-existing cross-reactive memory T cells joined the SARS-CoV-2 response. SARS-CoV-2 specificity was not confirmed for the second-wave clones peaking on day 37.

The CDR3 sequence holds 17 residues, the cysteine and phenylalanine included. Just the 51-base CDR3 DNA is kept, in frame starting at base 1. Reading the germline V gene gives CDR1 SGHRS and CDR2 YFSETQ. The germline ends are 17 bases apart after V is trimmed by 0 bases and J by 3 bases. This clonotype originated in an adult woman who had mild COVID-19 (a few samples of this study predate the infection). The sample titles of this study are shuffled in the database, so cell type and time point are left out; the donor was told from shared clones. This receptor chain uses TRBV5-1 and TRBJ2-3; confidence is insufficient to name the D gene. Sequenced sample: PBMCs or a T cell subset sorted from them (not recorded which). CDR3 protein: CASSLGPPMDATDTQYF. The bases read TGCGCCAGCAGCTTGGGGCCCCCCATGGACGCTACAGATACGCAGTATTTT.